This T cell receptor beta chain was sequenced in a study of OX40 agonist ivuxolimab in advanced cancers. Excluded were patients having autoimmune disease history or systemic immunosuppression. At baseline, cycle 4 day 1, and cycle 7 day 1, blood was sampled. V was shortened by 0 bases and J by 2 bases, with 7 bases between the two germline ends. The CDR3 is 14 residues long. Germline values: CDR1 MNHEY, CDR2 SVGAGI. Clones were sequenced by immunoSEQ multiplex PCR, and TCRdb holds only the in-frame ones, with some missing. The sample records approximately 74,000 clones, 90% being singletons. Sequences were derived from CD4+ or CD8+ T cells sorted from blood, sampled in a trial of the OX40 agonist ivuxolimab. The sequence derives from an adult with an advanced solid tumor such as melanoma, head and neck, liver or kidney cancer. The chain joins TRBV6-5 to TRBJ1-2, with D uncertain. The CDR3 spells CASSYSRRNYGYTF. In DNA form, the CDR3 reads TGTGCCAGCAGTTACTCAAGGAGAAACTATGGCTACACCTTC.